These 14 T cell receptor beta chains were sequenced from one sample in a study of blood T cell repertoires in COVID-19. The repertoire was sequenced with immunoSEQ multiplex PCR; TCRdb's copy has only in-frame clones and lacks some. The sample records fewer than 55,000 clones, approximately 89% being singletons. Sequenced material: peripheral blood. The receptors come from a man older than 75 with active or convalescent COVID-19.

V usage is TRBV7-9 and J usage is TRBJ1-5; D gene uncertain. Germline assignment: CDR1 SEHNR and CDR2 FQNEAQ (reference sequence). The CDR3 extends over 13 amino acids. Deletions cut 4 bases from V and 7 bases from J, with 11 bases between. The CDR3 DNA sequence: TGTGCCAGCAGCTCAAAGGGAGACCAGCCCCAGCATTTT. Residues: CASSSKGDQPQHF. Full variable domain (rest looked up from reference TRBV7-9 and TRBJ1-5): DTGVSQNPRHKITKRGQNVTFRCDPISEHNRLYWYRQTLGQGPEFLTYFQNEAQLEKSRLLSDRFSAERPKGSFSTLEIQRTEQGDSAMYLCASSSKGDQPQHFGDGTRLSIL.

The CDR3 loop reads CASSRQGQGAGKDTEAFF. CDR3 nucleotide sequence: TGCGCCAGCAGCCGTCAGGGACAGGGGGCCGGGAAGGACACTGAAGCTTTCTTT. J is TRBJ1-1 and V is TRBV5-1; 12 bases are a match to TRBD1. Per germline, CDR1 SGHRS and CDR2 YFSETQ. The CDR3 has 18 amino acids. V shed 4 bases, J shed 3 bases, and the junction held 13 bases outside the gene matches.

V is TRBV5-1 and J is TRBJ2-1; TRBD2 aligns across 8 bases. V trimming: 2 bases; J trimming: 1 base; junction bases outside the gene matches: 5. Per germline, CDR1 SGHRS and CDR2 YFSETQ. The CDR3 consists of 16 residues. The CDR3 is CASSFGAGASYNEQFF. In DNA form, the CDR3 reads TGCGCCAGCAGCTTTGGAGCGGGAGCGTCCTACAATGAGCAGTTCTTC.

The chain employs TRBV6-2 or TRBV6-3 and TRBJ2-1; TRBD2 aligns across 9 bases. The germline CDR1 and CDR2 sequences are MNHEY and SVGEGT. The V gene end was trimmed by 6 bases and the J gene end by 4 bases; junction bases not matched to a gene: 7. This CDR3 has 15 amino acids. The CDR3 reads CASSQQLAGYNEQFF. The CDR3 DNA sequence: TGTGCCAGCAGCCAGCAGCTAGCGGGATACAATGAGCAGTTCTTC.

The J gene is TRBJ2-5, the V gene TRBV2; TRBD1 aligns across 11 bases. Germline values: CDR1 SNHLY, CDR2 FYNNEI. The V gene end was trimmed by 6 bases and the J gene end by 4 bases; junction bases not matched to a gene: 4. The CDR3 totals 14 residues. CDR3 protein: CASRTGTGGETQYF. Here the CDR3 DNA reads TGTGCCAGCAGGACCGGGACAGGGGGAGAGACCCAGTACTTC. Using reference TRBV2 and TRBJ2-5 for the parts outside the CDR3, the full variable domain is EPEVTQTPSHQVTQMGQEVILRCVPISNHLYFYWYRQILGQKVEFLVSFYNNEISEKSEIFDDQFSVERPDGSNFTLKIRSTKLEDSAMYFCASRTGTGGETQYFGPGTRLLVL.

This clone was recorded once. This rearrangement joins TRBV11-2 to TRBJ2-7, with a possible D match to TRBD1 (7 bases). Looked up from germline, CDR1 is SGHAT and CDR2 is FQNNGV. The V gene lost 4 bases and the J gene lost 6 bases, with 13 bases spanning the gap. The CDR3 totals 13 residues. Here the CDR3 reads CASSSQGGSEQYF. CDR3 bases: TGTGCCAGCAGCTCTCAGGGGGGCAGCGAGCAGTACTTC.

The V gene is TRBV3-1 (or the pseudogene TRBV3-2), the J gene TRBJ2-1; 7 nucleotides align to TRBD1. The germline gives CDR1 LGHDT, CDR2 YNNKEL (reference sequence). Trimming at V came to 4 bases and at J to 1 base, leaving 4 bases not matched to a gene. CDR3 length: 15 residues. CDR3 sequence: CASSPTQGSYNEQFF. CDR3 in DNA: TGTGCCAGCAGCCCAACACAGGGGTCCTACAATGAGCAGTTCTTC.

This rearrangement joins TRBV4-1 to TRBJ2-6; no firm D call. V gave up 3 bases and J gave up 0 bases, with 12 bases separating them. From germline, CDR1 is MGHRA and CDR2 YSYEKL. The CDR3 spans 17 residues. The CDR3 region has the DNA TGCGCCAGCAGCCACCCCCCCCCGCGCTCTGGGGCCAACGTCCTGACTTTC. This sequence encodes CASSHPPPRSGANVLTF.

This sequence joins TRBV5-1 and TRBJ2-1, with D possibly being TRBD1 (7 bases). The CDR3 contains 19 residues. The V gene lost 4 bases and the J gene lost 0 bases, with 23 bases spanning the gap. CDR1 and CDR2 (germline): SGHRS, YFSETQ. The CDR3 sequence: CASSGRTGLGGSSYNEQFF. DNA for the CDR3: TGCGCCAGCAGCGGAAGGACAGGACTCGGGGGTAGCTCCTACAATGAGCAGTTCTTC.

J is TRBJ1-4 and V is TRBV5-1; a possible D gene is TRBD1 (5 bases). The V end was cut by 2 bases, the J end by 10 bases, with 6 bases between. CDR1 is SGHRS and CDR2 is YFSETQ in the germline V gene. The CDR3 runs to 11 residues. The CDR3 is CASSFGGKLFF. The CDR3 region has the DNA TGCGCCAGCAGCTTCGGGGGAAAACTGTTTTTT. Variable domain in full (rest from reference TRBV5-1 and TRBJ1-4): KAGVTQTPRYLIKTRGQQVTLSCSPISGHRSVSWYQQTPGQGLQFLFEYFSETQRNKGNFPGRFSGRQFSNSRSEMNVSTLELGDSALYLCASSFGGKLFFGSGTQLSVL.

CDR3 DNA: TGTGCCAGCAGCTTAGTGTCTGGGGGAGGTGGGGAGCAGTTCTTC. This encodes CASSLVSGGGGEQFF. The V gene is TRBV7-2, the J gene TRBJ2-1; tentative D call: TRBD2 (6 bases). The germline V gene has CDR1 SGHTA and CDR2 FQGNSA. The CDR3 consists of 15 residues. V lost 1 base to trimming and J lost 10 bases, with 17 bases between them.

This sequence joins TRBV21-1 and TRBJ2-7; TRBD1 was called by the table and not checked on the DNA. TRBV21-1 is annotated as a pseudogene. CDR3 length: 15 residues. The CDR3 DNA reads TGTGCCAGCAGCAAAGTTGGAGACAGGGTTTACGAGCAGTACTTC. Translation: CASSKVGDRVYEQYF.

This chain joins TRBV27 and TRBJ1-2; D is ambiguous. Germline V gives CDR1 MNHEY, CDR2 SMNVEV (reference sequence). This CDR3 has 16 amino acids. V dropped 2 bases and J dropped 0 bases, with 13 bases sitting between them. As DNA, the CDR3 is TGTGCCAGCAGTTTAAACTACGGAGTGGCTAACTATGGCTACACCTTC. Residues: CASSLNYGVANYGYTF.

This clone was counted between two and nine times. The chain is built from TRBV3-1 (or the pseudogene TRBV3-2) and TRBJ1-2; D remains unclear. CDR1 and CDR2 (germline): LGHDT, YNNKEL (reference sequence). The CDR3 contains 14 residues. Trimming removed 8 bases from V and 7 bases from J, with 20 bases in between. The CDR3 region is CASRRHSESSGYTF. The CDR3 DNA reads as TGTGCCAGCCGCCGCCATTCTGAGTCTAGTGGCTACACCTTC.